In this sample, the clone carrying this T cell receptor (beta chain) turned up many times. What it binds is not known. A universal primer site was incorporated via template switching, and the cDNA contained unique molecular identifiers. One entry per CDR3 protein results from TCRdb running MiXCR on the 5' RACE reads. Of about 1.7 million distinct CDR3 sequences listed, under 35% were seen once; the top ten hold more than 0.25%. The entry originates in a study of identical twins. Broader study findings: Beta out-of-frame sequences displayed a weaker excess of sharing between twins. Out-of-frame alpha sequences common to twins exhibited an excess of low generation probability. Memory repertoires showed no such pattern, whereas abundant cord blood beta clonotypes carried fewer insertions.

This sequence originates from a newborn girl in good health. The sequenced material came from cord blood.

The CDR3: CASSQGGTSYEQYF. CDR3 DNA: TGTGCCAGCAGCCAAGGCGGGACTAGCTACGAGCAGTACTTC. The V gene is TRBV4-2, the J gene TRBJ2-7; 8 bases align to TRBD2. The germline V gene has CDR1 LGHNA and CDR2 YNFKEQ. This CDR3 contains 14 residues. After removal of 1 base from V and 3 bases from J, the junction contained 2 bases not matched to a gene.